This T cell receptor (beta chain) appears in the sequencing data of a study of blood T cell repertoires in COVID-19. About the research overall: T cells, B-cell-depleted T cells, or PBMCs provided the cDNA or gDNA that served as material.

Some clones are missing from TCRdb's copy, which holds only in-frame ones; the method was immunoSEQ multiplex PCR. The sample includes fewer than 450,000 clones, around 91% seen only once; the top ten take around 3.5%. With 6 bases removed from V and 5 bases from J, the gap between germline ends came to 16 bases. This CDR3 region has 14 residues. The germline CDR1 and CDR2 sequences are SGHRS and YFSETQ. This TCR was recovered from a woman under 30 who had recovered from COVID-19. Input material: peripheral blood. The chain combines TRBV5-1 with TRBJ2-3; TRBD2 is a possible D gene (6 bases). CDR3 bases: TGCGCCAGCACCGTAGCGGAGGTGGAAGATACGCAGTATTTT. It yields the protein CASTVAEVEDTQYF.